Following are 16 T cell receptor beta chains from one sample sequenced in a study of naive CD8 T cells in extremely preterm neonates. Extremely preterm births at roughly 22-28 weeks of gestation supplied the samples. Sequencing used immunoSEQ multiplex PCR; TCRdb keeps in-frame clones, though not all of them. The data contain roughly 4,800 clones, roughly 96% of them singletons. For these TCRs, the target antigens are not known. Study results and limitations: Compared with older groups, preterm CDR3s were shorter, with fewer N additions and less trimming.

Specimen: naive CD8+ T cells from cord blood. The receptors come from a boy who was born preterm.

The chain carries TRBV10-3 and TRBJ1-4, with 11 bases aligning to TRBD1. This CDR3 is 16 amino acids long. The ends lost 0 bases at V and 10 bases at J; junction bases unmatched: 7. Germline-derived CDR1 and CDR2 are ENHRY and SYGVKD. This CDR3 reads CAISESTGTGGRKLFF. The CDR3 bases are TGTGCCATCAGTGAGTCCACCGGGACAGGGGGGAGAAAACTGTTTTTT.

This chain connects TRBV5-5 to TRBJ1-1; 7 bases are shared with TRBD1. V lost 4 bases, J lost 0 bases, and 6 bases stayed unmatched. This CDR3 has 15 residues. Germline values: CDR1 SGHKS, CDR2 YYEKEE (reference sequence). This chain's CDR3 is CASSRWDSVNTEAFF. DNA for the CDR3: TGTGCCAGCAGCCGCTGGGACAGTGTGAACACTGAAGCTTTCTTT.

V usage is TRBV5-1 and J usage is TRBJ2-1; no reliable D call. Germline assignment: CDR1 SGHRS and CDR2 YFSETQ. The CDR3 covers 15 residues. The ends were cut back, 0 bases at V and 0 bases at J, with 7 bases in the middle. The CDR3 loop is CASSLASVSYNEQFF. As DNA, the CDR3 is TGCGCCAGCAGCTTGGCAAGCGTCTCCTACAATGAGCAGTTCTTC.

The count of this clone is one. The rearrangement links TRBV5-1 to TRBJ2-7, with D unresolved. V was clipped by 0 bases and J by 3 bases, with 7 bases between them. The CDR3 length is 13 residues. Germline lookup yields CDR1 SGHRS and CDR2 YFSETQ. The DNA for the CDR3 is TGCGCCAGCAGCTTGGACGAACGCTACGAGCAGTACTTC. This gives the protein CASSLDERYEQYF.

This CDR3 is CASSYSPSSYEQYV. CDR3 DNA sequence: TGTGCCAGCAGTTACTCACCTAGCTCCTACGAGCAGTACGTC. V and J are TRBV6-5 and TRBJ2-7; D gene ambiguous. Trimming pared 0 bases from V and 0 bases from J, leaving 6 bases between. The CDR3 extends over 14 amino acids. CDR1 and CDR2 (germline): MNHEY, SVGAGI.

The J gene is TRBJ1-2, the V gene TRBV30, with 8 bases aligning to TRBD1. In germline, CDR1 is GTSNPN, CDR2 SVGIG (reference sequence). This CDR3 contains 13 residues. J was trimmed by 2 bases and V by 1 base; bases with no gene match: 0. The CDR3 sequence is CAWSGTGNYGYTF. CDR3 nucleotides: TGTGCCTGGAGTGGGACAGGGAACTATGGCTACACCTTC.

Here the CDR3 DNA reads TGTGCCAGCAGCTTAGGGACTAGCGGGAGGACCAAAAACATTCAGTACTTC. Protein: CASSLGTSGRTKNIQYF. The chain employs TRBV7-9 and TRBJ2-4; 14 nucleotides align to TRBD2. The J segment lost 2 bases and the V segment lost 1 base, leaving 1 base of the junction unmatched. Germline V gene lookup returns CDR1 SEHNR and CDR2 FQNEAQ (reference sequence). The CDR3 is 17 residues long.

The CDR3 DNA follows: TGTGCCAGCAGCGTTACAACTGGAAACACCATATATTTT. Encoded protein: CASSVTTGNTIYF. The chain recombines TRBV9 with TRBJ1-3; no clear D gene. With 2 bases removed from V and 2 bases from J, the gap between germline ends came to 5 bases. Germline V gene data show CDR1 as SGDLS and CDR2 as YYNGEE. There are 13 residues in the CDR3.

This clone was seen more than once but under ten times. The CDR3 loop reads CASSDRLGGYTF. The CDR3 nucleotides are TGTGCCAGCAGTGACCGGCTAGGGGGCTACACCTTC. The chain carries TRBV6-1 and TRBJ1-2; no reliable D call. The V and J ends lost 3 bases and 8 bases respectively, with 10 bases between them. Germline assignment: CDR1 MNHNS and CDR2 SASEGT. The CDR3 has 12 amino acids.

DNA of the CDR3: TGTGCCAGCAGGACTAGCGGGAGACACAATGAGCAGTTCTTC. As protein: CASRTSGRHNEQFF. The chain is built from TRBV27 and TRBJ2-1, with TRBD2 matching 12 bases. CDR3 size: 14 residues. Losses at the gene ends were 6 bases for V and 5 bases for J; bases not matched to a gene: 2. Germline V gene lookup returns CDR1 MNHEY and CDR2 SMNVEV (reference sequence).

CDR3: CASSPGTVNTEAFF. The CDR3 region has the DNA TGTGCCAGCAGTCCCGGGACAGTGAACACTGAAGCTTTCTTT. This chain connects TRBV27 to TRBJ1-1, with 7 positions matching TRBD1. The CDR3 is 14 amino acids. The germline gives CDR1 MNHEY, CDR2 SMNVEV (reference sequence). With V trimmed by 5 bases and J by 0 bases, 3 bases remained unmatched.

CDR3: CASRGQAREGPYNEQFF. The CDR3 DNA sequence: TGTGCCAGCAGAGGGCAAGCGCGGGAGGGCCCGTACAATGAGCAGTTCTTC. The chain has TRBV7-9 and TRBJ2-1; TRBD2 matches 9 bases. The J segment lost 4 bases and the V segment lost 6 bases, leaving 13 bases of the junction unmatched. Germline V gene lookup returns CDR1 SEHNR and CDR2 FQNEAQ (reference sequence). CDR3 length: 17 amino acids.

The CDR3 sequence is CASSGDQGAYGYTF. The CDR3 DNA reads as TGTGCCAGCAGCGGAGACCAGGGGGCCTATGGCTACACCTTC. This chain links TRBV9 with TRBJ1-2; 8 bases match TRBD1. Germline V CDR1 and CDR2: SGDLS, YYNGEE. Losses at the gene ends were 3 bases for V and 4 bases for J; bases not matched to a gene: 5. The CDR3 extends over 14 amino acids.

The chain has TRBV27 and TRBJ2-7, with 7 bases aligning to TRBD1. This CDR3 is built from 13 residues. Per the germline V gene, CDR1 is MNHEY and CDR2 is SMNVEV (reference sequence). V shed 6 bases, J shed 0 bases, and the junction held 2 bases outside the gene matches. The CDR3 is CASSPGGSYEQYF. CDR3 sequence (DNA): TGTGCCAGCAGCCCAGGGGGCTCCTACGAGCAGTACTTC.

The J gene is TRBJ2-7, the V gene TRBV23-1; D call uncertain. TRBV23-1 is an ORF; its function is uncertain. This CDR3 has 13 amino acids. V lost 0 bases and J lost 0, with 3 bases in between. CDR3: CASSQSHSYEQYF. CDR3 in DNA: TGCGCCAGCAGTCAATCACACTCCTACGAGCAGTACTTC.

CDR3 sequence (DNA): TGTGCCAGCAGTTTTTCCGGGACAGGGAACACTGAAGCTTTCTTT. This encodes CASSFSGTGNTEAFF. This chain joins TRBV27 and TRBJ1-1, with 8 bases fitting TRBD1. The CDR3 consists of 15 residues. Trimming cost V 3 bases and J 1 base; bases outside gene matches: 4. The V gene's germline CDR1 is MNHEY and CDR2 SMNVEV (reference sequence).